This note documents a single T cell receptor beta chain sequence. Its antigen is not known. These data originate in a study of vaccination effects on CD4 cells after COVID-19. Study conclusions and caveats: The study, lacking early post-infection timepoints, had few convalescent patients.

CDR1 is MNHEY, CDR2 SVGAGI, per germline. The germline V and J ends were trimmed by 7 bases and 4 bases, with 16 bases remaining between them. This CDR3 has 14 amino acids. Repertoires were generated with immunoSEQ multiplex PCR, while TCRdb's copy carries only in-frame clones and drops some. The sample yields around 60,000 clones, 55% to 85% seen once. Prior to sequencing, the ViraFEST assay stimulated PBMC with viral peptide pools, which expanded the antigen-specific CD4+ T cells. Following a roughly ten-day culture, CD4+ T cells were purified. BNT162b2 vaccine or mRNA-1273 vaccine was given to participants in two doses. Vaccinees lacked prior SARS-CoV-2 infection and tested negative for nucleocapsid antibodies. Two million PBMC per well received approximately 10 IU/ml IL-2 and 9 to 10 ug/ml peptides in culture. Each culture had half its medium swapped for IL-2 medium on days 3 and 7.

This clonotype was sampled from a human donor who received a COVID-19 vaccine. The sequenced sample was CD4+ T cells from PBMCs cultured with HCoV-229E spike peptides, obtained after COVID-19 vaccination. This chain links TRBV6-5 with TRBJ2-5, with D perhaps matching TRBD2 (7 bases). CDR3 amino acids: CASIGGGTGETQYF. CDR3 nucleotides: TGTGCCAGCATAGGCGGGGGCACGGGAGAGACCCAGTACTTC.